The entry below gives a single T cell receptor beta chain sequence along with its context. This sample was included in a study of early T cells in non-severe SARS-CoV-2 infection. In the library, individual cDNA molecules carried attached unique molecular identifiers. Each CDR3 protein is one row after TCRdb ran MiXCR on the 5' RACE reads. The sample contains 23,000 or so distinct CDR3 sequences, about 5.2% of which appear only once. V was pared by 0 bases and J by 7 bases, with 7 bases between. CDR1 MNHEY and CDR2 SMNVEV come from the germline V gene (reference sequence). The CDR3 runs to 13 residues.

The sequence came from an adult who was a healthcare worker with PCR-confirmed SARS-CoV-2 infection or an uninfected control (not recorded which). The chain has TRBV27 and TRBJ2-1; D is unclear. The sample consisted of whole blood. CDR3 sequence reads: CASSLSNSNEQFF. CDR3 nucleotide sequence: TGTGCCAGCAGTTTATCGAATAGTAATGAGCAGTTCTTC.